A single sample is the source of the 2 T cell receptor beta chains below, sequenced in a study of blood T cell repertoires in COVID-19. The data were produced by immunoSEQ multiplex PCR, yet TCRdb's version contains in-frame clones alone and is incomplete. The data hold roughly 220,000 clones, with around 81% observed a single time. The sample comprised peripheral blood. These receptor sequences come from a woman at least 80 years old with COVID-19, enrolled during active disease.

As for this clone: One junction end does not reproduce the germline sequence, and a read error may be involved. V usage is TRBV7-2 and J usage is TRBJ1-1; D may be TRBD1 (6 bases). In germline, CDR1 is SGHTA, CDR2 FQGNSA. This CDR3 has 16 residues. In nucleotides, the CDR3 is TGTGCCAGCAGCTTAATCTCGGCTGGGGGCGGTGTTGAAGCTTTATTT. It translates to CASSLISAGGGVEALF. The complete variable domain, with remaining parts taken from reference TRBV7-2 and TRBJ1-1, reads GAGVSQSPSNKVTEKGKDVELRCDPISGHTALYWYRQSLGQGLEFLIYFQGNSAPDKSGLPSDRFSAERTGGSVSTLTIQRTQQEDSAVYLCASSLISAGGGVEALFGQGTRLTVV.

A single count supports this clone. In DNA form, the CDR3 reads TGTGCCTGGGGGGGACAGGGAGCGAAAGCTTTCTTT. This encodes CAWGGQGAKAFF. The chain couples TRBV30 to TRBJ1-1, with TRBD1 matching 9 bases. Germline lookup yields CDR1 GTSNPN and CDR2 SVGIG (reference sequence). This CDR3 has 12 residues. Germline trimming cut 5 bases from V and 9 bases from J; bases unmatched to any gene: 7.